These T cell receptor beta chains were read from a single sample in a study of T-cell reconstitution after alpha-beta-depleted transplantation in children. TCRdb passed the PCR reads through MiXCR, listing each CDR3 protein once. This table holds around 380,000 distinct CDR3 sequences, approximately 10% found once. Specimen: PBMCs from the stem cell graft donor, collected from the stem cell graft. The receptors come from a human donor who donated a stem cell graft to a child with acute myeloid leukemia. Both conserved end residues are part of each CDR3. The D gene is left open where the match is weak. A clone size is listed for some rows: how often the clone was seen (once, few, many), or a class if it is expanded.

d_gene,abundance,v_gene,j_gene,CDR3aa,CDR3nt
NA,many,TRBV20-1,TRBJ1-6,CSARGRGSYNSPLHF,TGCAGTGCTAGGGGTAGGGGATCCTATAATTCACCCCTCCACTTT
NA,few,TRBV12-3/TRBV12-4,TRBJ2-2,CASSPRGGAGTGELFF,TGTGCCAGCAGCCCCAGGGGGGGTGCGGGGACCGGGGAGCTGTTTTTT
TRBD1,NA,TRBV7-3,TRBJ1-2,CASAPDRGISGYTF,TGTGCCAGCGCCCCGGACAGGGGAATAAGTGGCTACACCTTC
NA,few,TRBV7-9,TRBJ2-1,CASSSEDREQFF,TGTGCCAGCAGCTCCGAGGACCGGGAGCAGTTCTTC
TRBD1,few,TRBV11-2,TRBJ1-5,CASSRGTGNNQPQHF,TGTGCCAGCAGCCGCGGGACAGGCAACAATCAGCCCCAGCATTTT
NA,few,TRBV7-2,TRBJ2-3,CASTQSGGSSTDTQYF,TGTGCCAGCACCCAAAGCGGTGGGTCTAGCACAGATACGCAGTATTTT
TRBD2,few,TRBV6-5,TRBJ2-1,CASSYSLGTSAYNEQFF,TGTGCCAGCAGTTACTCTCTCGGGACTAGCGCTTACAATGAGCAGTTCTTC
NA,NA,TRBV29-1,TRBJ2-2,CSGLRAVTGELFF,TGCAGCGGTCTGCGGGCAGTTACCGGGGAGCTGTTTTTT
NA,NA,TRBV29-1,TRBJ1-3,CSVVLHGNTIYF,TGCAGCGTTGTCCTACATGGAAACACCATATATTTT
NA,NA,TRBV5-6,TRBJ2-1,CASSGAARSYNEQFF,TGTGCCAGCAGTGGAGCTGCCCGCTCCTACAATGAGCAGTTCTTC
NA,NA,TRBV18,TRBJ1-6,CASSPNSYNSPLHF,TGTGCCAGCTCACCGAATAGCTATAATTCACCCCTCCACTTT
NA,NA,TRBV6-5,TRBJ1-6,CASSYFNSPLHF,TGTGCCAGCAGCTACTTTAATTCACCCCTCCACTTT
TRBD2,few,TRBV15,TRBJ2-3,CATTTTSGRHRLYF,TGTGCCACCACCACGACTAGCGGGCGACACAGGCTATATTTT
TRBD1,NA,TRBV29-1,TRBJ2-2,CSVAPGTGHTNTGELFF,TGCAGCGTGGCCCCCGGGACAGGCCACACGAACACCGGGGAGCTGTTTTTT
NA,NA,TRBV5-6,TRBJ2-2,CASSFLLNTGELFF,TGTGCCAGCAGCTTTCTTTTGAACACCGGGGAGCTGTTTTTT
TRBD1,many,TRBV5-1,TRBJ2-2,CASSLTGPGELFF,TGCGCCAGCAGCCTGACAGGGCCCGGGGAGCTGTTTTTT
NA,NA,TRBV14,TRBJ2-5,CASSRQAPMGETQYF,TGTGCCAGCAGCCGACAGGCCCCGATGGGAGAGACCCAGTACTTC
TRBD1,few,TRBV5-1,TRBJ1-1,CASSPWTGEAFF,TGCGCCAGCAGCCCCTGGACAGGGGAAGCTTTCTTT
NA,NA,TRBV20-1,TRBJ1-3,CSARVAGTPGNTIYF,TGCAGTGCTAGAGTCGCCGGGACACCCGGAAACACCATATATTTT
TRBD1,NA,TRBV18,TRBJ1-1,CASSQGQGFDTEAFF,TGTGCCAGCTCACAGGGACAGGGGTTTGACACTGAAGCTTTCTTT
TRBD2,few,TRBV9,TRBJ2-1,CASSGDYIPSLGNEQFF,TGTGCCAGCAGCGGGGACTACATACCATCCCTGGGCAATGAGCAGTTCTTC
NA,NA,TRBV5-1,TRBJ2-1,CASSLGRGSSNEQFF,TGCGCCAGCAGCTTGGGAAGGGGGTCCTCCAATGAGCAGTTCTTC
NA,NA,TRBV7-2,TRBJ2-7,CASSLFSWTTYEQYF,TGTGCCAGCAGCTTATTTTCTTGGACAACCTACGAGCAGTACTTC
NA,many,TRBV19,TRBJ2-1,CASSITAPYNEQFF,TGTGCCAGTAGTATAACAGCACCTTACAATGAGCAGTTCTTC
NA,few,TRBV4-3,TRBJ2-7,CASSPPGDYEQYF,TGCGCCAGCAGCCCCCCAGGGGACTACGAGCAGTACTTC
NA,many,TRBV11-2,TRBJ1-3,CASSFSGSDTIYF,TGTGCCAGCAGCTTTTCAGGGAGTGACACCATATATTTT
NA,NA,TRBV30,TRBJ1-2,CAWSMRRGGGYTF,TGTGCCTGGAGTATGAGGAGGGGGGGCGGCTACACCTTC
NA,few,TRBV7-2,TRBJ1-4,CASSLTAIRNEKLFF,TGTGCCAGCAGCTTAACCGCCATCAGGAATGAAAAACTGTTTTTT
NA,many,TRBV7-8,TRBJ2-3,CASSDPNFSQYF,TGTGCCAGCAGCGATCCGAATTTTTCGCAGTATTTT
NA,few,TRBV10-3,TRBJ2-2,CAINRTTRGTGELFF,TGTGCCATCAACCGGACTACCCGCGGCACCGGGGAGCTGTTTTTT
NA,NA,TRBV5-1,TRBJ1-4,CASRRDTTTNEKLFF,TGCGCCAGCAGACGGGACACAACAACTAATGAAAAACTGTTTTTT
NA,few,TRBV29-1,TRBJ2-4,CSVVRLTSNIQYF,TGCAGCGTTGTCCGGCTTACCTCTAACATTCAGTACTTC
TRBD2,NA,TRBV5-1,TRBJ2-1,CASSLGLADDQFF,TGCGCCAGCAGCTTGGGACTAGCGGATGACCAGTTCTTC
NA,NA,TRBV9,TRBJ2-6,CASSVGGQASSGANVLTF,TGTGCCAGCAGCGTAGGGGGGCAGGCCAGCTCTGGGGCCAACGTCCTGACTTTC
NA,NA,TRBV20-1,TRBJ1-5,CSARDTANQPQHF,TGCAGTGCTAGAGACACGGCCAATCAGCCCCAGCATTTT
TRBD1,NA,TRBV7-2,TRBJ1-2,CASSSMGPDRDYGYTF,TGTGCCAGCAGCTCAATGGGGCCGGACAGGGATTATGGCTACACCTTC
TRBD2,few,TRBV6-5,TRBJ2-5,CASNLRGGGETQYF,TGTGCCAGCAACCTGCGGGGGGGCGGGGAGACCCAGTACTTC
TRBD2,few,TRBV29-1,TRBJ2-1,CSVEVSSGGYNEQFF,TGCAGCGTTGAAGTATCTAGCGGGGGCTACAATGAGCAGTTCTTC
NA,many,TRBV5-5,TRBJ2-2,CASSLRRTANTGELFF,TGTGCCAGCAGCTTGAGAAGGACAGCGAACACCGGGGAGCTGTTTTTT
NA,NA,TRBV5-6,TRBJ1-5,CASSLTGVDQPQHF,TGTGCCAGCAGCTTGACGGGGGTAGATCAGCCCCAGCATTTT
TRBD2,many,TRBV4-3,TRBJ2-5,CASSQERAGAETQYF,TGCGCCAGCAGCCAAGAACGGGCGGGAGCAGAGACCCAGTACTTC
NA,few,TRBV6-5,TRBJ1-4,CASSYSRGPLNLNEKLFF,TGTGCCAGCAGTTACTCGCGGGGCCCGCTAAACCTTAATGAAAAACTGTTTTTT
NA,many,TRBV20-1,TRBJ1-3,CSAIVRSSGNTIYF,TGCAGTGCTATCGTCCGAAGTTCTGGAAACACCATATATTTT
NA,many,TRBV7-2,TRBJ1-2,CASSPGGLGYGYTF,TGTGCCAGCAGCCCGGGAGGGTTGGGCTATGGCTACACCTTC
TRBD2,many,TRBV5-1,TRBJ2-3,CASSGSGTDTQYF,TGCGCCAGCAGCGGTAGCGGGACAGATACGCAGTATTTT
TRBD1,few,TRBV5-1,TRBJ2-2,CASSMGTGRGTGELFF,TGCGCCAGCAGCATGGGGACAGGGAGAGGCACCGGGGAGCTGTTTTTT
TRBD2,NA,TRBV27,TRBJ2-7,CASSPGTSGKVYEQYF,TGTGCCAGCAGTCCGGGGACTAGCGGGAAGGTATACGAGCAGTACTTC
NA,NA,TRBV6-1,TRBJ2-7,CASSEWDSTYEQYF,TGTGCCAGCAGTGAATGGGATAGCACCTACGAGCAGTACTTC
TRBD2,few,TRBV7-9,TRBJ2-1,CASSLGTSGANEQFF,TGTGCCAGCAGCTTAGGGACTAGCGGGGCAAATGAGCAGTTCTTC
TRBD1,few,TRBV18,TRBJ2-1,CASSPRDSHPYNEQFF,TGTGCCAGCTCACCCCGGGACAGCCACCCCTACAATGAGCAGTTCTTC
NA,few,TRBV27,TRBJ2-5,CASSLWGDPGQETQYF,TGTGCCAGCAGTTTATGGGGGGACCCAGGCCAAGAGACCCAGTACTTC
TRBD1,few,TRBV29-1,TRBJ2-3,CSVLTGAATDTQYF,TGCAGCGTTTTGACAGGGGCCGCCACAGATACGCAGTATTTT
NA,few,TRBV7-2,TRBJ1-6,CASSSNNSPLHF,TGTGCCAGCAGCTCTAATAATTCACCCCTCCACTTT
NA,few,TRBV7-2,TRBJ2-3,CASTTQGISTDTQYF,TGTGCCAGCACAACACAGGGTATTAGCACAGATACGCAGTATTTT
TRBD2,many,TRBV20-1,TRBJ2-3,CSASRLAGTDMQYF,TGCAGTGCTAGTAGACTAGCGGGCACAGATATGCAGTATTTT
NA,NA,TRBV12-3/TRBV12-4,TRBJ1-2,CASSFVDFYGYTF,TGTGCCAGCAGTTTCGTAGATTTCTATGGCTACACCTTC
NA,NA,TRBV7-2,TRBJ2-1,CASSSRNGYKQFF,TGTGCCAGCAGCTCCAGGAACGGGTATAAGCAGTTCTTC